The 18 T cell receptor beta chains below all came from one sample that was sequenced in a study of human T cells and chemical hapten exposure. The time point denotes: patch test 2, 6 weeks after DPC sensitization. Treatment denoted: therapeutic diphenylcyclopropenone sensitization with weekly scalp DPC. TCRdb passed the RACE reads through MiXCR, listing each CDR3 protein once. This table has some 89,000 distinct CDR3 sequences, 9.5% to 13% appearing once. The sequenced sample was whole blood, obtained in connection with sensitization to the hapten diphenylcyclopropenone (DPC). Receptors originate from a woman aged 25 to 45 with alopecia areata. Some clones in this sample may be carry-over from other donors' samples.

The CDR3 DNA is TGCAGTGCTTGGGACAGATACAATGAGCAGTTCTTC. Translating it yields CSAWDRYNEQFF. The chain couples TRBV20-1 to TRBJ2-1; 7 bases are a match to TRBD1. The CDR3 is 12 residues long. Looked up from germline, CDR1 is DFQATT and CDR2 is SNEGSKA (reference sequence). The V gene end was trimmed by 5 bases and the J gene end by 4 bases; junction bases not matched to a gene: 2.

This clonotype has ten or more counts. The V call is TRBV7-6, the J call TRBJ2-1; 8 nucleotides align to TRBD2. The trim removed 1 base at V and 4 bases at J, leaving 6 bases unmatched. The CDR3 is made up of 16 amino acids. Germline V gives CDR1 SGHVS, CDR2 FNYEAQ. The CDR3 sequence: CASSLESIAGYNEQFF. Written as DNA, the CDR3 is TGTGCCAGCAGCTTAGAAAGTATAGCGGGGTACAATGAGCAGTTCTTC.

The sample holds many counts of this clonotype. This chain uses TRBV7-2 with TRBJ2-5; TRBD2 matches 11 bases. The germline V gene has CDR1 SGHTA and CDR2 FQGNSA. The length of the CDR3 is 17 residues. Trimming removed 2 bases from V and 1 base from J; junction bases left unmatched: 6. The CDR3 DNA is TGTGCCAGCAGCTTACAGGCTAGCGGGGGGACCCAAGAGACCCAGTACTTC. This sequence encodes CASSLQASGGTQETQYF.

This clonotype was observed many times. V is TRBV7-2 and J is TRBJ1-5, with 7 bases matching TRBD1. Germline V gene data show CDR1 as SGHTA and CDR2 as FQGNSA. With V trimmed by 3 bases and J by 5 bases, 7 bases remained unmatched. CDR3 length equals 15 residues. CDR3 protein: CASSFGQAYYQPQHF. CDR3 DNA sequence: TGTGCCAGCAGCTTTGGACAGGCTTACTATCAGCCCCAGCATTTT.

The chain joins TRBV28 to TRBJ2-2; TRBD1 aligns across 12 bases. Per the germline V gene, CDR1 is MDHEN and CDR2 is SYDVKM. Trimming at V came to 6 bases and at J to 4 bases, leaving 3 bases not matched to a gene. The length of the CDR3 is 15 residues. DNA of the CDR3: TGTGCCAGCAGGGGACAGGGGGCGCCCACCGGGGAGCTGTTTTTT. Its translation is CASRGQGAPTGELFF. Based on the CDR3 plus reference TRBV28 and TRBJ2-2, the full variable domain is DVKVTQSSRYLVKRTGEKVFLECVQDMDHENMFWYRQDPGLGLRLIYFSYDVKMKEKGDIPEGYSVSREKKERFSLILESASTNQTSMYLCASRGQGAPTGELFFGEGSRLTVL.

The J gene is TRBJ2-2, the V gene TRBV29-1, with D uncertain. Trimming pared 3 bases from V and 5 bases from J, leaving 4 bases between. Germline V gene sequence: CDR1 SQVTM, CDR2 ANQGSEA. This CDR3 comprises 11 residues. CDR3 sequence reads: CSVDTTGELFF. The DNA for the CDR3 is TGCAGCGTTGATACTACCGGGGAGCTGTTTTTT.

This clonotype appeared many times. The rearrangement links TRBV14 to TRBJ2-7; 9 positions agree with TRBD1. This CDR3 contains 16 residues. The V gene's germline CDR1 is SGHDN and CDR2 FVKESK. With V trimmed by 4 bases and J by 4 bases, 11 bases remained unmatched. CDR3 sequence: CASSLRGGTGTYEQYF. CDR3 coding DNA: TGTGCCAGCAGCCTAAGAGGAGGGACAGGGACGTACGAGCAGTACTTC. Full variable domain (missing parts from reference TRBV14 and TRBJ2-7): EAGVTQFPSHSVIEKGQTVTLRCDPISGHDNLYWYRRVMGKEIKFLLHFVKESKQDESGMPNNRFLAERTGGTYSTLKVQPAELEDSGVYFCASSLRGGTGTYEQYFGPGTRLTVT.

This clonotype was counted many times. J is TRBJ1-1 and V is TRBV2; perhaps TRBD1 as D (5 bases). CDR1 SNHLY and CDR2 FYNNEI come from the germline V gene. This CDR3 has 11 residues. The V end lost 4 bases, the J end lost 8 bases, and 8 bases lay between the germline ends. In nucleotides, the CDR3 is TGTGCCAGCAGTGGGGACTCCGAAGCTTTCTTT. Its protein product is CASSGDSEAFF.

This clonotype has a count of ten or more. The rearrangement uses TRBV11-2 and TRBJ2-7; D gene unclear. The CDR3 sequence is 12 residues long. Germline CDR1 reads SGHAT; CDR2 reads FQNNGV. V lost 10 bases and J 2 bases, leaving 12 bases between the germline ends. In DNA, the CDR3 is TGTGCCACCTCGATGCCCCCCTACGAGCAGTACTTC. Protein sequence: CATSMPPYEQYF.

The sample holds many counts of this clonotype. The chain combines TRBV11-3 with TRBJ2-3; D is tentatively TRBD1 or TRBD2 (6 bases each). The CDR3 loop spans 15 amino acids. In germline, CDR1 is SGHNT, CDR2 YENEEA. V lost 6 bases and J lost 4, with 17 bases in between. The CDR3 region is CASSIGGLAPDTQYF. In DNA, the CDR3 is TGTGCCAGCAGTATCGGGGGCCTCGCCCCAGATACGCAGTATTTT.

In its sample, this clonotype was seen a few times. The chain uses TRBV20-1 and TRBJ2-7, with 8 bases lining up with TRBD2. Looked up from germline, CDR1 is DFQATT and CDR2 is SNEGSKA (reference sequence). The CDR3 loop spans 13 amino acids. J lost 6 bases, V lost 3 bases, and 7 bases had no gene match. The CDR3 protein is CSARAGGLLEQYF. CDR3 nucleotides: TGCAGTGCTAGGGCGGGGGGCCTACTCGAGCAGTACTTC.

At least ten counts were recorded for this clonotype. The chain carries TRBV10-3 and TRBJ2-3; D may be TRBD2 (5 bases). Germline CDR1 is ENHRY and CDR2 is SYGVKD. V gave up 8 bases and J gave up 0 bases, with 15 bases separating them. CDR3 length equals 15 residues. CDR3: CAIVEGADSTDTQYF. The DNA for the CDR3 is TGTGCCATCGTCGAGGGCGCGGACAGCACAGATACGCAGTATTTT.

This chain links TRBV7-2 with TRBJ1-1; D may be TRBD1 (5 bases). The CDR3 spans 13 residues. V shed 1 base and J shed 6 bases, with 9 bases lying between them. Germline lookup yields CDR1 SGHTA and CDR2 FQGNSA. The CDR3 sequence: CASSLVRGPEAFF. CDR3 coding DNA: TGTGCCAGCAGCTTAGTAAGGGGACCTGAAGCTTTCTTT.

This clonotype has more than one count but fewer than ten. V usage is TRBV19 and J usage is TRBJ1-2; D is uncertain. CDR1 is LNHDA, CDR2 SQIVND, per germline (reference sequence). The CDR3 covers 14 residues. Trimming left V 6 bases short and J 4 bases short, with 15 bases between. CDR3 region: CASRRLGGVYGYTF. In nucleotides, the CDR3 is TGTGCCAGTAGAAGACTCGGCGGGGTCTATGGCTACACCTTC.

This clonotype has ten or more counts. The chain joins TRBV2 to TRBJ1-3; D gene unclear. The CDR3 totals 12 residues. V was trimmed by 3 bases and J by 6 bases, leaving 6 bases between them. The germline gives CDR1 SNHLY, CDR2 FYNNEI. The CDR3 nucleotides read TGTGCCAGCAGTGAGCGGGCAAACACCATATATTTT. This gives the protein CASSERANTIYF.

This clonotype was recorded many times. The rearrangement links TRBV5-4 to TRBJ2-3; a possible D gene is TRBD2 (6 bases). Trimming removed 0 bases from V and 4 bases from J, with 18 bases in between. Per the germline V gene, CDR1 is SGHNT and CDR2 is YYREEE (reference sequence). The CDR3 is 17 residues long. This chain's CDR3 is CASSLAGRRASPDTQYF. In DNA, the CDR3 is TGTGCCAGCAGCTTGGCTGGCAGGAGGGCTTCCCCAGATACGCAGTATTTT.

This clonotype came up many times. The chain has TRBV7-2 and TRBJ2-1; D may be TRBD1 (5 bases). CDR3 length equals 15 residues. The ends were cut back, 2 bases at V and 6 bases at J, with 14 bases in the middle. Germline lookup yields CDR1 SGHTA and CDR2 FQGNSA. The CDR3 nucleotides are TGTGCCAGCAGCTTATTGGGGTTTCAGGGCAATGAGCAGTTCTTC. As protein: CASSLLGFQGNEQFF.

The chain has TRBV28 and TRBJ1-4, with 8 positions matching TRBD1. The CDR3 runs 13 residues. Germline V gene sequence: CDR1 MDHEN, CDR2 SYDVKM. With V trimmed by 9 bases and J by 7 bases, 7 bases remained unmatched. As DNA, the CDR3 is TGTGCCAGTCAAAAGGGGACAGGTGAAAAACTGTTTTTT. Amino acids: CASQKGTGEKLFF.